This TCR beta chain was sequenced during a study of Ad26.COV2.S vaccination and SARS-CoV-2 variants. Study details: As a participant in COV1001, the donor was in the Ad26.COV2.S trial arm.

The CDR3 length is 15 residues. V dropped 4 bases and J dropped 0; count of bases not matched to a gene: 5. Per the germline V gene, CDR1 is SGHNT and CDR2 is YYREEE (reference sequence). The treatment denotes: some 20 received Ad26.COV2.S at low or high dose, single or two shots; several received placebo; per-sample allocation not given. Collection of samples fell on day 63 after the first vaccine or placebo injection. Comment on this clone: The antigen remains undetermined.

The protocol was immunoSEQ multiplex PCR, while the TCRdb copy is restricted to in-frame clones and leaves out a portion. The data hold around 340,000 clones, with around nine tenths observed a single time. The study, taken as a whole, reports: There was reportedly substantial breadth in spike-specific CD8+ and CD4+ T cell responses after vaccination.

This chain joins TRBV5-4 and TRBJ2-3, with TRBD2 matching over 7 bases. The clonotype originates from a person between 18 and 60 years old who received the Ad26.COV2.S COVID-19 vaccine or a placebo. The sample was peripheral blood, taken in a trial of Ad26.COV2.S vaccine versus placebo. The CDR3 is CASSNGGTSTDTQYF. The CDR3 bases are TGTGCCAGCAGCAACGGGGGGACGAGCACAGATACGCAGTATTTT.